This entry lists 23 T cell receptor beta chains sequenced from one sample in a study of graft-versus-host responses after intestinal transplantation. The data were produced by immunoSEQ multiplex PCR, yet TCRdb's version contains in-frame clones alone and is incomplete. The sample has just under 55,000 clones; 91% are singletons. The specimen comprised PBMCs, sampled 650 to 690 days after intestinal transplant. The receptors stem from a human patient who received an intestinal transplant, so some T cells may come from the graft donor.

The CDR3 spells CASSLGEKGPYNYGYTF. For the CDR3, the DNA is TGCGCCAGCAGCTTGGGGGAGAAGGGGCCGTATAACTATGGCTACACCTTC. The chain employs TRBV5-1 and TRBJ1-2; tentatively, D is TRBD1 (5 bases). Trimming shortened V by 0 bases and J by 1 base, and 16 bases separated the two germline ends. Germline CDR1 and CDR2: SGHRS and YFSETQ. This CDR3 is built from 17 residues. Combining the CDR3 with reference TRBV5-1 and TRBJ1-2 gives the whole variable domain KAGVTQTPRYLIKTRGQQVTLSCSPISGHRSVSWYQQTPGQGLQFLFEYFSETQRNKGNFPGRFSGRQFSNSRSEMNVSTLELGDSALYLCASSLGEKGPYNYGYTFGSGTRLTVV.

The chain links TRBV19 to TRBJ2-7; tentatively, D is TRBD1 (5 bases). Trimming took off 9 bases at V and 4 bases at J, with 19 bases between the two ends. CDR1 is LNHDA and CDR2 is SQIVND in the germline V gene (reference sequence). This CDR3 region has 14 residues. CDR3 residues: CASSAQGGVYEQYF. Written as DNA, the CDR3 is TGTGCCAGCTCTGCCCAGGGTGGTGTATACGAGCAGTACTTC.

This clone came up a few times. This chain uses TRBV15 with TRBJ2-7; the D gene is possibly TRBD1 (5 bases). The V gene's germline CDR1 is LNHNV and CDR2 YYDKDF (reference sequence). The V end lost 5 bases, the J end lost 7 bases, and 12 bases lay between the germline ends. CDR3 length equals 12 residues. The CDR3 sequence is CATSFPRGEQYF. Written as DNA, the CDR3 is TGTGCCACCAGCTTCCCTAGGGGAGAGCAGTACTTC. Supplemented by reference TRBV15 and TRBJ2-7, the full variable domain reads DAMVIQNPRYQVTQFGKPVTLSCSQTLNHNVMYWYQQKSSQAPKLLFHYYDKDFNNEADTPDNFQSRRPNTSFCFLDIRSPGLGDTAMYLCATSFPRGEQYFGPGTRLTVT.

The chain carries TRBV15 and TRBJ1-4; D remains ambiguous. Trimming stripped 0 bases from V and 0 bases from J, with 5 bases between. Germline CDR1 is LNHNV and CDR2 is YYDKDF (reference sequence). The CDR3 sequence is 15 residues long. CDR3 sequence reads: CATSRDIATNEKLFF. CDR3 bases: TGTGCCACCAGCAGAGATATTGCAACTAATGAAAAACTGTTTTTT.

This chain joins TRBV5-1 and TRBJ1-2; the D is unclear. Germline V gene sequence: CDR1 SGHRS, CDR2 YFSETQ. The CDR3 is 15 residues long. V was cut by 0 bases and J by 6 bases, with 15 bases left in between. The CDR3 protein is CASSLESPGLHGYTF. Written as DNA, the CDR3 is TGCGCCAGCAGCTTGGAATCCCCGGGTCTCCATGGCTACACCTTC.

This clone was picked up a small number of times. The gene calls are TRBV6-1 and TRBJ2-7; 8 nucleotides match TRBD1. The J segment lost 2 bases and the V segment lost 0 bases, leaving 3 bases of the junction unmatched. Germline CDR1 reads MNHNS; CDR2 reads SASEGT. There are 15 residues in the CDR3. CDR3 loop: CASSEASGQAYEQYF. Written as DNA, the CDR3 is TGTGCCAGCAGTGAAGCCTCGGGACAGGCCTACGAGCAGTACTTC.

The chain links TRBV7-2 to TRBJ2-5; D unclear. CDR1 is SGHTA, CDR2 FQGNSA, per germline. The CDR3 is 14 residues long. V lost 5 bases to trimming and J lost 5 bases, with 15 bases between them. In DNA, the CDR3 is TGTGCCAGCAGCCGACTCGGGTTGGGGGAGACCCAGTACTTC. This sequence encodes CASSRLGLGETQYF.

The chain has TRBV6-1 and TRBJ1-5; 7 nucleotides match TRBD1. The CDR3 loop spans 15 amino acids. Looked up from germline, CDR1 is MNHNS and CDR2 is SASEGT. Germline trimming cut 7 bases from V and 0 bases from J; bases unmatched to any gene: 6. This chain's CDR3 is CASNGQAYSNQPQHF. CDR3 nucleotides: TGTGCCAGCAACGGACAGGCGTATAGCAATCAGCCCCAGCATTTT.

The chain combines TRBV4-1 with TRBJ2-3, with D unclear. Trimming removed 1 base at V and 2 bases at J, with 10 bases between. The germline CDR1 and CDR2 sequences are MGHRA and YSYEKL. CDR3 length: 15 amino acids. The CDR3 coding sequence is TGCGCCAGCAGCCAAGGGATATTTACCACAGATACGCAGTATTTT. It is translated as CASSQGIFTTDTQYF.

This sequence joins TRBV6-1 and TRBJ1-1; D is undetermined. The CDR3 is 14 amino acids. Germline CDR1 and CDR2: MNHNS and SASEGT. V was trimmed by 5 bases and J by 0 bases, leaving 10 bases between them. The chain's CDR3 is CASSKSQMNTEAFF. CDR3 nucleotides: TGTGCCAGCAGTAAATCTCAGATGAACACTGAAGCTTTCTTT.

The rearrangement joins TRBV18 to TRBJ2-1, with D possibly being TRBD1 (6 bases). This CDR3 region has 11 residues. CDR1 is KGHSH, CDR2 LQKENI, per germline. Trimming left V 5 bases short and J 12 bases short, with 11 bases between. Here the CDR3 reads CASSSGAAQFF. The CDR3 DNA reads as TGTGCCAGCTCATCAGGGGCGGCGCAGTTCTTC.

The chain recombines TRBV19 with TRBJ1-5, with D maybe TRBD1 (6 bases). This CDR3 is built from 16 residues. Trimming cost V 7 bases and J 2 bases, with 18 bases left between them. Looked up from germline, CDR1 is LNHDA and CDR2 is SQIVND (reference sequence). CDR3: CASNNNREGGNQPQHF. The CDR3 nucleotides read TGTGCCAGTAACAATAACAGGGAGGGAGGCAATCAGCCCCAGCATTTT.

This clone was counted between two and nine times. The genes are TRBV19 and TRBJ1-1; possibly TRBD1 for D (5 bases). This CDR3 region has 16 residues. Germline assignment: CDR1 LNHDA and CDR2 SQIVND (reference sequence). Trimming left V 2 bases short and J 0 bases short, with 13 bases between. The CDR3 DNA is TGTGCCAGTAGTATATCGTCAGGGTTCATGAACACTGAAGCTTTCTTT. Its translation is CASSISSGFMNTEAFF.

The chain links TRBV6-6 to TRBJ2-5; TRBD1 matches at 8 bases. The CDR3 extends over 14 amino acids. With V trimmed by 2 bases and J by 5 bases, 4 bases remained unmatched. Germline V lookup: CDR1 MNHNY, CDR2 SVGAGI (reference sequence). The CDR3 sequence is CASSYVRTGETQYF. The CDR3 DNA follows: TGTGCCAGCAGTTACGTGAGGACAGGGGAGACCCAGTACTTC.

The CDR3 region is CASSKIQGSIAYNEQFF. DNA for the CDR3: TGTGCCAGTAGTAAAATACAGGGGTCAATCGCCTACAATGAGCAGTTCTTC. This chain uses TRBV19 with TRBJ2-1; 7 bases are shared with TRBD1. Germline V gene sequence: CDR1 LNHDA, CDR2 SQIVND (reference sequence). V was pared by 4 bases and J by 2 bases, with 11 bases of the junction left unmatched. This CDR3 is built from 17 residues.

The chain has TRBV4-1 and TRBJ2-7, with 12 positions matching TRBD2. CDR3 length: 18 amino acids. Germline V gene sequence: CDR1 MGHRA, CDR2 YSYEKL. J gave up 4 bases and V 0 bases, and 10 bases lay outside the gene matches. CDR3 sequence reads: CASSQDGVLAGGLYEQYF. The CDR3 DNA reads TGCGCCAGCAGCCAAGATGGGGTTCTAGCGGGGGGGCTTTACGAGCAGTACTTC.

This chain connects TRBV7-9 to TRBJ1-1; D is unclear. The CDR3 is 15 residues long. V lost 8 bases, J lost 1 base, and 17 bases lay in between. Germline assignment: CDR1 SEHNR and CDR2 FQNEAQ (reference sequence). The CDR3 region is CASAGRSRGNTEAFF. CDR3 in DNA: TGTGCCAGCGCGGGGAGGAGTCGAGGGAACACTGAAGCTTTCTTT.

The rearrangement links TRBV7-9 to TRBJ2-3; 9 bases map to TRBD1. Per the germline V gene, CDR1 is SEHNR and CDR2 is FQNEAQ (reference sequence). The length of the CDR3 is 16 residues. V was clipped by 4 bases and J by 2 bases; unmatched bases: 7. The CDR3 bases are TGTGCCAGCAGCTCACCCGGACAGGGGCACACAGATACGCAGTATTTT. It yields the protein CASSSPGQGHTDTQYF.

V usage is TRBV11-2 and J usage is TRBJ2-7; D possibly corresponds to TRBD2 (5 bases). Per germline, CDR1 SGHAT and CDR2 FQNNGV. The CDR3 is 13 residues long. Between the trimmed V and J ends, which lost 4 bases and 4 bases, there was a span of 11 bases. Here the CDR3 DNA reads TGTGCCAGCAGCTCCGATCGCGGGTACGAGCAGTACTTC. Encoded protein: CASSSDRGYEQYF. The whole variable domain, filled in from reference TRBV11-2 and TRBJ2-7, reads EAGVAQSPRYKIIEKRQSVAFWCNPISGHATLYWYQQILGQGPKLLIQFQNNGVVDDSQLPKDRFSAERLKGVDSTLKIQPAKLEDSAVYLCASSSDRGYEQYFGPGTRLTVT.

The V call is TRBV5-1, the J call TRBJ2-3, with 9 bases that match TRBD2. The CDR3 is 16 residues long. V gave up 4 bases and J gave up 1 base; unmatched junction bases: 7. Looked up from germline, CDR1 is SGHRS and CDR2 is YFSETQ. CDR3 region: CASSPEGLAGTDTQYF. CDR3 nucleotide sequence: TGCGCCAGCAGCCCAGAGGGACTAGCAGGCACAGATACGCAGTATTTT.

Within the sample, this clone is large. The CDR3 is CARREMGQLYGYTF. The CDR3 DNA is TGTGCCAGGAGGGAGATGGGACAGCTCTATGGCTACACCTTC. The J gene is TRBJ1-2, the V gene TRBV2; 7 positions agree with TRBD1. The CDR3 contains 14 residues. V shed 9 bases, J shed 4 bases, and the junction held 11 bases outside the gene matches. CDR1 is SNHLY, CDR2 FYNNEI, per germline.

Points on this clone: With a much larger clone just one base away, this may be a read error. This sample includes further DNA sequences coding for the same CDR3. The chain recombines TRBV4-1 with TRBJ2-5; no reliable D call. The V gene's germline CDR1 is MGHRA and CDR2 YSYEKL. The length of the CDR3 is 14 residues. V dropped 1 base and J dropped 1 base, with 7 bases sitting between them. The CDR3 protein is CASSQVVLQETQYF. CDR3 DNA: TGCGCCAGCAGCCAAGTTGTCCTCCAAGAGACCCAGTACTTC.

The chain links TRBV6-1 to TRBJ2-7; no clear D. Trimming took off 2 bases at V and 6 bases at J, with 14 bases between the two ends. Germline assignment: CDR1 MNHNS and CDR2 SASEGT. CDR3 size: 14 residues. The CDR3 sequence is CASSEIGEVGEQYF. The CDR3 nucleotides are TGTGCCAGCAGTGAAATTGGAGAGGTGGGCGAGCAGTACTTC.